The 10 T cell receptor beta chains given below trace back to one sample, sequenced in a study of CD8+ T cells in alopecia areata. Extracted RNA was reverse transcribed into cDNA, the sequencing template. Repertoires were generated with immunoSEQ multiplex PCR, while TCRdb's copy carries only in-frame clones and drops some. The sample has roughly 150,000 clones; around half are singletons. The sample here was CD8+ T cells sorted from blood, taken at week 0. Receptors were obtained from a human donor with alopecia areata.

This clone was detected a few times. This chain uses TRBV4-1 with TRBJ2-7; tentative D call: TRBD1 (5 bases). This CDR3 is built from 13 residues. Trimming stripped 1 base from V and 4 bases from J, with 8 bases between. Looked up from germline, CDR1 is MGHRA and CDR2 is YSYEKL. CDR3 nucleotide sequence: TGCGCCAGCAGCCAAGGGGGCGGATACGAGCAGTACTTC. Translated: CASSQGGGYEQYF.

This clone was detected only a few times. The V gene is TRBV6-6, the J gene TRBJ1-4; possible D gene TRBD1, 5 bases. Trimming took 2 bases from V and 7 from J, leaving 8 bases between them. Looked up from germline, CDR1 is MNHNY and CDR2 is SVGAGI (reference sequence). The CDR3 is made up of 13 amino acids. As DNA, the CDR3 is TGTGCCAGCAGTTACAGGCAGGGTGAAAAACTGTTTTTT. Translation: CASSYRQGEKLFF.

The CDR3 nucleotides are TGTGCCAGCAGTGGAAGGATTAGCGGGGGGCCTGATTACTACGAGCAGTACTTC. Its translation: CASSGRISGGPDYYEQYF. V and J are TRBV2 and TRBJ2-7; 10 bases agree with TRBD2. The CDR3 extends over 18 amino acids. V shed 4 bases, J shed 3 bases, and the junction held 15 bases outside the gene matches. CDR1 and CDR2 (germline): SNHLY, FYNNEI.

The rearrangement uses TRBV10-3 and TRBJ2-7; D may be TRBD1 (5 bases). With 3 bases removed from V and 3 bases from J, the gap between germline ends came to 12 bases. CDR1 and CDR2 (germline): ENHRY, SYGVKD. This CDR3 has 14 amino acids. CDR3 region: CAISETGRIYEQYF. The CDR3 DNA follows: TGTGCCATCAGTGAAACAGGAAGAATCTACGAGCAGTACTTC.

The chain is built from TRBV2 and TRBJ2-1; 9 bases match TRBD1. The CDR3 extends over 15 amino acids. Germline CDR1 and CDR2: SNHLY and FYNNEI. V lost 6 bases and J lost 4; bases outside the gene matches: 7. The CDR3 protein is CASRKQGAGYNEQFF. The CDR3 nucleotides are TGTGCCAGCAGAAAACAGGGGGCTGGGTACAATGAGCAGTTCTTC.

J is TRBJ1-2 and V is TRBV4-1; D is unresolved. Per the germline V gene, CDR1 is MGHRA and CDR2 is YSYEKL. V was cut by 0 bases and J by 8 bases, with 10 bases left in between. The CDR3 has 13 residues. CDR3 protein: CASSQEEVGGYTF. The CDR3, as DNA: TGCGCCAGCAGCCAAGAGGAAGTTGGAGGCTACACCTTC.

The chain recombines TRBV15 with TRBJ1-6, with D possibly TRBD1 on 6 matching bases. The CDR3 length is 15 residues. Germline V CDR1 and CDR2: LNHNV, YYDKDF (reference sequence). Trimming took 5 bases from V and 7 from J, leaving 15 bases between them. In DNA form, the CDR3 reads TGTGCCACCAGCGGTGGACAGCTGGCCAATTCACCCCTCCACTTT. It encodes CATSGGQLANSPLHF.

The chain combines TRBV6-5 with TRBJ2-1; unclear D gene. Trimming took off 3 bases at V and 5 bases at J, with 8 bases between the two ends. The CDR3 spans 13 residues. CDR1 MNHEY and CDR2 SVGAGI come from the germline V gene. The CDR3 here is CASSYGVDNEQFF. CDR3 sequence (DNA): TGTGCCAGCAGTTATGGGGTAGACAATGAGCAGTTCTTC.

The chain has TRBV5-6 and TRBJ1-2; D may be TRBD1 (5 bases). The CDR3 consists of 16 residues. Trimming cost V 2 bases and J 4 bases, with 18 bases left between them. Germline CDR1 reads SGHDT; CDR2 reads YYEEEE. CDR3 nucleotides: TGTGCCAGCAGCTTTCAGCCCGCAGGGAACTTCTATGGCTACACCTTC. Translating it yields CASSFQPAGNFYGYTF.

The table lists this clone with a few counts. V is TRBV9 and J is TRBJ2-3; a possible D gene is TRBD1 (6 bases). The CDR3 loop spans 15 amino acids. V was cut by 2 bases and J by 1 base, with 11 bases left in between. Germline V CDR1 and CDR2: SGDLS, YYNGEE. The DNA of the CDR3 is TGTGCCAGCAGCGTCTACAGGGCTGGCACAGATACGCAGTATTTT. This encodes CASSVYRAGTDTQYF.